Shown below are 27 T cell receptor beta chains from a single sample sequenced in a study of CD8 T cells in ankylosing spondylitis. Study-wide results and caveats: Blood of patients with ankylosing spondylitis appeared to be characterized by a TCR beta motif of roughly eight highly homologous variants.

These receptors have no identified antigens. TCRdb re-derived calls from the 5' RACE reads in MiXCR, one entry per CDR3 protein. The table shows more than 100,000 distinct CDR3 sequences, with 17% occurring only once. Sequenced input: blood, either unsorted or a sorted T cell fraction (not recorded which). These receptors came from a male donor with ankylosing spondylitis.

This clonotype was found a few times. V gene TRBV11-3 combines with J gene TRBJ2-2, with a possible D match to TRBD2 (5 bases). V dropped 3 bases and J dropped 7 bases, with 15 bases sitting between them. Germline CDR1 is SGHNT and CDR2 is YENEEA. The CDR3 covers 15 residues. The CDR3 region is CASSLWGDRGGELFF. CDR3 in DNA: TGTGCCAGCAGCTTGTGGGGAGACCGGGGCGGGGAGCTGTTTTTT.

V is TRBV4-3 and J is TRBJ2-1; 13 nucleotides line up with TRBD2. This CDR3 is built from 18 residues. The V and J ends lost 1 base and 4 bases, in that order; junction bases with no gene match: 7. CDR1 and CDR2 (germline): LGHNA, YSLEER. The CDR3 DNA reads as TGCGCCAGCAGCCAAGGGTCACTAGCGGGAGGGGGGTACAATGAGCAGTTCTTC. Residues: CASSQGSLAGGGYNEQFF.

The chain is built from TRBV27 and TRBJ2-2; D is ambiguous. This CDR3 has 13 residues. CDR1 and CDR2 from the germline V gene are MNHEY and SMNVEV (reference sequence). V was trimmed by 5 bases and J by 7 bases, leaving 11 bases between them. CDR3 residues: CASSTSARGELFF. The CDR3 DNA sequence: TGTGCCAGCAGTACCAGTGCTCGCGGGGAGCTGTTTTTT.

Only a few counts were recorded for this clonotype. This sequence joins TRBV4-1 and TRBJ1-2; 9 nucleotides align to TRBD1. Looked up from germline, CDR1 is MGHRA and CDR2 is YSYEKL. The CDR3 runs 18 residues. V shed 1 base, J shed 4 bases, and the junction held 13 bases outside the gene matches. The CDR3 sequence is CASSQVGQGALKGYGYTF. DNA of the CDR3: TGCGCCAGCAGCCAAGTGGGACAGGGAGCCCTTAAAGGCTATGGCTACACCTTC.

Note on this clonotype: An end of the junction differs from the germline gene, which may be a read error. V is TRBV12-3 or TRBV12-4 and J is TRBJ2-7; tentatively, D is TRBD1 (5 bases). The CDR3 is made up of 13 amino acids. The CDR3 nucleotides are TGTGCCAGCAGCTTAGGGGTTCCCTACGAGCAGTACTTC. Its translation: CASSLGVPYEQYF.

The genes are TRBV4-1 and TRBJ2-3; 8 positions agree with TRBD2. The CDR3 is 18 residues long. Germline V gene data show CDR1 as MGHRA and CDR2 as YSYEKL. V was pared by 0 bases and J by 2 bases, with 10 bases of the junction left unmatched. The chain's CDR3 is CASSQESGIAGPTDTQYF. The DNA for the CDR3 is TGCGCCAGCAGCCAAGAAAGCGGGATAGCGGGACCCACAGATACGCAGTATTTT.

The table lists this clonotype with a few counts. The chain links TRBV7-9 to TRBJ2-7; 8 nucleotides align to TRBD2. CDR3 size: 14 residues. Germline V CDR1 and CDR2: SEHNR, FQNEAQ (reference sequence). J gave up 2 bases and V 0 bases, and 0 bases lay outside the gene matches. The CDR3, as DNA: TGTGCCAGCAGCTTAGCTAGCGGGGCCTACGAGCAGTACTTC. It encodes CASSLASGAYEQYF.

The gene calls are TRBV6-1 and TRBJ2-7; TRBD2 is a possible D gene (5 bases). In germline, CDR1 is MNHNS, CDR2 SASEGT. CDR3 length equals 15 residues. V was pared by 2 bases and J by 3 bases, with 14 bases between. The CDR3: CASSESPGINYEQYF. CDR3 nucleotides: TGTGCCAGCAGTGAATCTCCGGGGATCAACTACGAGCAGTACTTC.

This sequence joins TRBV5-1 and TRBJ2-2; TRBD2 aligns across 13 bases. This CDR3 is 15 amino acids long. Germline V gene lookup returns CDR1 SGHRS and CDR2 YFSETQ. The trim removed 4 bases at V and 9 bases at J, leaving 6 bases unmatched. The DNA for the CDR3 is TGCGCCAGCAGCCCAGGGACTAGCGGGATTCGGGAGCTGTTTTTT. Amino acids: CASSPGTSGIRELFF.

The V gene is TRBV7-8, the J gene TRBJ2-7; weak D call: TRBD2 (5 bases). The V end was cut by 4 bases, the J end by 4 bases, with 20 bases between. The CDR3 is 16 residues long. In germline, CDR1 is SGHVS, CDR2 FQNEAQ. The CDR3 sequence is CASSSLERGLRYEQYF. CDR3 DNA: TGTGCCAGCAGCTCACTAGAAAGAGGACTGCGATACGAGCAGTACTTC.

J is TRBJ2-7 and V is TRBV28; the D is unclear. Between the trimmed V and J ends, which lost 3 bases and 1 base, there was a span of 10 bases. The CDR3 covers 14 residues. Germline-derived CDR1 and CDR2 are MDHEN and SYDVKM. CDR3: CASSFFYGSYEQYF. CDR3 in DNA: TGTGCCAGCAGTTTTTTTTACGGGTCCTACGAGCAGTACTTC.

This clonotype was found many times. This chain links TRBV29-1 with TRBJ1-3; 8 bases align to TRBD1. The junction had 3 bases not matched to a gene; V was cut back by 7 bases and J by 1 base. The germline gives CDR1 SQVTM, CDR2 ANQGSEA. This CDR3 spans 13 amino acids. CDR3: CSAQGASGNTIYF. DNA for the CDR3: TGCAGCGCGCAGGGGGCTTCTGGAAACACCATATATTTT.

This clonotype showed up just a few times. This chain connects TRBV28 to TRBJ2-1; D not certain. V was clipped by 6 bases and J by 5 bases, with 8 bases between them. The germline CDR1 and CDR2 sequences are MDHEN and SYDVKM. The CDR3 consists of 12 residues. The CDR3 DNA reads as TGTGCCAGCAGAGGTGGCGACAATGAGCAGTTCTTC. It translates to CASRGGDNEQFF.

This clonotype was detected once. The genes are TRBV5-4 and TRBJ2-2; D unclear. V was pared by 4 bases and J by 0 bases, with 13 bases between. CDR3 length: 16 amino acids. Germline V gene data show CDR1 as SGHNT and CDR2 as YYREEE (reference sequence). CDR3 in DNA: TGTGCCAGCAGCACCCCTAGAGCTGCGAACACCGGGGAGCTGTTTTTT. As protein: CASSTPRAANTGELFF.

This chain joins TRBV7-9 and TRBJ2-1; TRBD2 aligns across 10 bases. The CDR3 has 14 amino acids. In germline, CDR1 is SEHNR, CDR2 FQNEAQ (reference sequence). V shed 5 bases, J shed 5 bases, and the junction held 3 bases outside the gene matches. For the CDR3, the DNA is TGTGCCAGCAGCCCCGGGACTAGCGACAATGAGCAGTTCTTC. This codes for CASSPGTSDNEQFF.

The chain joins TRBV5-1 to TRBJ1-1; D may be TRBD1 (5 bases). Trimming removed 4 bases at V and 1 base at J, with 17 bases between. From germline, CDR1 is SGHRS and CDR2 YFSETQ. This CDR3 has 16 residues. Here the CDR3 reads CASSALKVQENTEAFF. Here the CDR3 DNA reads TGCGCCAGCAGCGCTTTGAAGGTACAGGAGAACACTGAAGCTTTCTTT.

This sequence joins TRBV13 and TRBJ2-7; TRBD2 aligns across 10 bases. Germline CDR1 and CDR2: PRHDT and FYEKMQ (reference sequence). V lost 4 bases to trimming and J lost 3 bases; unmatched junction nucleotides: 12. This CDR3 is built from 17 residues. Here the CDR3 reads CASSSRLAGTEFYEQYF. The CDR3 DNA reads as TGTGCCAGCAGCTCCCGACTAGCGGGTACCGAATTCTACGAGCAGTACTTC.

This clonotype was detected only a few times. The rearrangement links TRBV4-1 to TRBJ2-1; 8 bases match TRBD2. Per the germline V gene, CDR1 is MGHRA and CDR2 is YSYEKL. The ends lost 6 bases at V and 5 bases at J; junction bases unmatched: 12. The CDR3 is made up of 16 amino acids. CDR3: CASSRRTGTRDNEQFF. The CDR3 DNA reads as TGCGCCAGCAGTCGAAGGACCGGGACTAGGGACAATGAGCAGTTCTTC.

This clonotype was counted a few times. The rearrangement joins TRBV7-2 to TRBJ2-7; 7 bases line up with TRBD2. The germline V gene encodes CDR1 SGHTA and CDR2 FQGNSA. The V segment lost 5 bases and the J segment 3 bases; nucleotides outside the gene matches: 10. The CDR3 runs 15 residues. This CDR3 is CASSHGEGSNYEQYF. In DNA, the CDR3 is TGTGCCAGCAGCCACGGGGAGGGCTCCAACTACGAGCAGTACTTC.

This clonotype was seen repeatedly, ten times or more. The chain couples TRBV12-3 or TRBV12-4 to TRBJ1-3; D is undetermined. Trimming removed 5 bases at V and 2 bases at J, with 10 bases between. The CDR3 covers 14 residues. The CDR3 coding sequence is TGTGCCAGCAGTCCCGCGACTCCTGGAAACACCATATATTTT. It yields the protein CASSPATPGNTIYF.

This clonotype was recorded a few times. The chain couples TRBV5-6 to TRBJ2-5; 7 bases map to TRBD2. CDR1 is SGHDT and CDR2 is YYEEEE in the germline V gene. The CDR3 has 14 amino acids. J lost 4 bases, V lost 3 bases, and 6 bases had no gene match. CDR3 coding DNA: TGTGCCAGCAGCTCTTCCATAGCGGGAGAGACCCAGTACTTC. It is translated as CASSSSIAGETQYF.

V gene TRBV4-1 combines with J gene TRBJ1-1; D gene uncertain. CDR3 size: 13 residues. Deletions cut 1 base from V and 12 bases from J, with 15 bases between. CDR1 is MGHRA and CDR2 is YSYEKL in the germline V gene. In nucleotides, the CDR3 is TGCGCCAGCAGCCAAGGTGAAGAGTTTGTAACTTTCTTT. It is translated as CASSQGEEFVTFF.

This clonotype appeared a few times. The chain links TRBV4-2 to TRBJ2-3, with 10 positions matching TRBD2. CDR1 is LGHNA and CDR2 is YNFKEQ in the germline V gene. The CDR3 spans 16 residues. Losses at the gene ends were 1 base for V and 5 bases for J; bases not matched to a gene: 6. CDR3 residues: CASSQGPGLAKDTQYF. CDR3 coding DNA: TGTGCCAGCAGCCAAGGGCCGGGACTAGCGAAAGATACGCAGTATTTT.

The table lists this clonotype with a count of one. The chain couples TRBV25-1 to TRBJ2-3, with D uncertain. V was trimmed by 4 bases and J by 3 bases, leaving 5 bases between them. CDR1 and CDR2 (germline): MGHDK, SYGVNS. This CDR3 has 12 residues. CDR3 DNA: TGTGCCAGCAGTGGGGCGACAGATACGCAGTATTTT. Encoded protein: CASSGATDTQYF.

This clonotype was counted between two and nine times. The J gene is TRBJ1-5, the V gene TRBV27; D is unresolved. This CDR3 contains 13 residues. Trimming stripped 6 bases from V and 5 bases from J, with 11 bases between. Germline CDR1 is MNHEY and CDR2 is SMNVEV (reference sequence). The CDR3 region has the DNA TGTGCCAGCAGACACGGATTAGATCAGCCCCAGCATTTT. Its translation: CASRHGLDQPQHF.

The J gene is TRBJ2-5, the V gene TRBV3-1; 13 bases align to TRBD2. The CDR3 loop spans 16 amino acids. The V and J ends lost 1 base and 1 base, in that order; junction bases with no gene match: 0. Germline-derived CDR1 and CDR2 are LGHDT and YNNKEL (reference sequence). The CDR3, as DNA: TGTGCCAGCAGCCAAGGGACTAGCGGGAGCCAAGAGACCCAGTACTTC. It specifies CASSQGTSGSQETQYF.

The rearrangement joins TRBV5-5 to TRBJ2-5; the match to TRBD1 covers 7 bases. After removal of 4 bases from V and 9 bases from J, the junction contained 12 bases not matched to a gene. This CDR3 contains 14 residues. Germline CDR1 and CDR2: SGHKS and YYEKEE (reference sequence). CDR3 sequence: CASSPSTGTGAQYF. CDR3 nucleotides: TGTGCCAGCAGCCCGTCGACAGGGACCGGGGCCCAGTACTTC.